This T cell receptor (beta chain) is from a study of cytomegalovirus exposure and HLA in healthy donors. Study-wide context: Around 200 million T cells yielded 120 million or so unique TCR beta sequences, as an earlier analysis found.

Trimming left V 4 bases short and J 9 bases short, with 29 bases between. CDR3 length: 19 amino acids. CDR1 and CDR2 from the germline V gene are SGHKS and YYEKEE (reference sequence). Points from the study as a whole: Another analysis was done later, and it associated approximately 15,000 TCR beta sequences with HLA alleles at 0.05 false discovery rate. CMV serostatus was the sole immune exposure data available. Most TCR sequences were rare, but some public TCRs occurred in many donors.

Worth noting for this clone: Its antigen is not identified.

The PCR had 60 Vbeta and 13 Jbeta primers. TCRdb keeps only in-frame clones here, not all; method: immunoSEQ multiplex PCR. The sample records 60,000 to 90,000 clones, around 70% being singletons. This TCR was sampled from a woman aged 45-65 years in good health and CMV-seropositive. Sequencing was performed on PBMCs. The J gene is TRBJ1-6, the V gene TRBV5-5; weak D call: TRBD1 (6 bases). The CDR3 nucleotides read TGTGCCAGCAGCCTTTTGCCCGGCCCGGGGGGCGGCCGGGGTTCACCCCTCCACTTT. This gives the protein CASSLLPGPGGGRGSPLHF. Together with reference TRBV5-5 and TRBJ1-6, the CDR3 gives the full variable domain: DAGVTQSPTHLIKTRGQQVTLRCSPISGHKSVSWYQQVLGQGPQFIFQYYEKEERGRGNFPDRFSARQFPNYSSELNVNALLLGDSALYLCASSLLPGPGGGRGSPLHFGNGTRLTVT.